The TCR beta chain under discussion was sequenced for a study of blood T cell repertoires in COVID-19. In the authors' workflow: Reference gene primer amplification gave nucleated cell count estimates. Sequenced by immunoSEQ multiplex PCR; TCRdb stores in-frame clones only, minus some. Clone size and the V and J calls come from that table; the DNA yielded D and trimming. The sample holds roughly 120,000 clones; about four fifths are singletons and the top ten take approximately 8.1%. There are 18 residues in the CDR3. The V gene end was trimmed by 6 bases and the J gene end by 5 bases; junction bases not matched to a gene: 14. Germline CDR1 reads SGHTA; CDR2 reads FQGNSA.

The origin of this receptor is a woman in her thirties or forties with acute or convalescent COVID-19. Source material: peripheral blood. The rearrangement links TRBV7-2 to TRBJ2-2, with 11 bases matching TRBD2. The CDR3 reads CASSASGGYGAGTGELFF. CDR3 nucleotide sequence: TGTGCCAGCAGTGCTAGCGGGGGGTACGGAGCGGGGACCGGGGAGCTGTTTTTT. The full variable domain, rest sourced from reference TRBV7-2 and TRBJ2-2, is GAGVSQSPSNKVTEKGKDVELRCDPISGHTALYWYRQSLGQGLEFLIYFQGNSAPDKSGLPSDRFSAERTGGSVSTLTIQRTQQEDSAVYLCASSASGGYGAGTGELFFGEGSRLTVL.